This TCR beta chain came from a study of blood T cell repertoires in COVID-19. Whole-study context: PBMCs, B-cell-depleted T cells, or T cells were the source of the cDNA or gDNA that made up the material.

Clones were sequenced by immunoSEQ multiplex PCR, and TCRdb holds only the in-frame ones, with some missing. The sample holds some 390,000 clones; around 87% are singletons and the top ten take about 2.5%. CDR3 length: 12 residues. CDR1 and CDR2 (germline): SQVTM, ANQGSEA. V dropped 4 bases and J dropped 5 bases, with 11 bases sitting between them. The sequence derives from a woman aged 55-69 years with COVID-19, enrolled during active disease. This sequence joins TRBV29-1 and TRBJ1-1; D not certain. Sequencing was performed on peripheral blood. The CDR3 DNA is TGCAGCGTTGTATCGGGGTGGACTGAAGCTTTCTTT. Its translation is CSVVSGWTEAFF. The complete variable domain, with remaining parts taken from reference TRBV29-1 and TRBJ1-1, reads SAVISQKPSRDICQRGTSLTIQCQVDSQVTMMFWYRQQPGQSLTLIATANQGSEATYESGFVIDKFPISRPNLTFSTLTVSNMSPEDSSIYLCSVVSGWTEAFFGQGTRLTVV.